This TCR beta chain derives from a study of T cell changes during pregnancy in multiple sclerosis. Assay: immunoSEQ multiplex PCR; the TCRdb copy retains only in-frame clones and omits some. This sample yields 13,000 or so clones, of which just over 90% are seen a single time; about 2.7% belongs to the top ten. V trimming: 5 bases; J trimming: 4 bases; junction bases outside the gene matches: 5. Per the germline V gene, CDR1 is MNHEY and CDR2 is SVGAGI. The CDR3 loop spans 14 amino acids. The chain carries TRBV6-5 and TRBJ2-7; 10 nucleotides align to TRBD1. The clonotype originates from a female donor in good health, enrolled as a control in a pregnancy study. The sample in question was peripheral blood, obtained in the second trimester of pregnancy. CDR3 bases: TGTGCCAGCAGTGTTCCGGGACAGGGGTACGAGCAGTACTTC. Its protein product is CASSVPGQGYEQYF.